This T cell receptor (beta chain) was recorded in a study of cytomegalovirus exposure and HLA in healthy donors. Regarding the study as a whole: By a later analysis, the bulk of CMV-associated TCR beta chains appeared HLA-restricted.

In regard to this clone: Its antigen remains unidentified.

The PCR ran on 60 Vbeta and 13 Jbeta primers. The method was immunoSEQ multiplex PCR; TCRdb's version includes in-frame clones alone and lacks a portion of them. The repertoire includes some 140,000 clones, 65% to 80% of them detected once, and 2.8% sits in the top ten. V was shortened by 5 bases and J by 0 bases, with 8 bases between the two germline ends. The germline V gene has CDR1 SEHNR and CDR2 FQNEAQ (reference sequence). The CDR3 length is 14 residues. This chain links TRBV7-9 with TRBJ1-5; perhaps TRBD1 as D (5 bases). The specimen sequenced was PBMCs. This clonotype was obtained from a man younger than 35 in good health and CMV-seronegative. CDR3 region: CASSETGSNQPQHF. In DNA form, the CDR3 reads TGTGCCAGCAGCGAAACAGGTAGCAATCAGCCCCAGCATTTT.